These T cell receptor beta chains were read from a single sample in a study of blood T cell repertoires in COVID-19. Libraries were prepared by immunoSEQ multiplex PCR; TCRdb keeps only in-frame clonotypes and omits some of them. The sample holds approximately 50,000 clones; roughly three quarters are singletons and the top ten take 22%. Specimen: peripheral blood. These receptor sequences come from a man aged 45-65 years with active or convalescent COVID-19. The CDR3 runs from the conserved cysteine through the conserved F or W. Each record gives: clone size, V gene, D gene, J gene, CDR3 protein, CDR3 DNA. D genes are given only for firm matches. Rows give clone size only sometimes, using once, few, many, or a class for an expanded clone.

.,TRBV27,.,TRBJ1-2,CASTLTGSLSYGYTF,TGTGCCAGCACCCTGACAGGCTCCCTCAGCTATGGCTACACCTTC
.,TRBV3-1/TRBV3-2,TRBD1,TRBJ1-6,CASSQDQGENSPLHF,TGTGCCAGCAGCCAAGATCAGGGGGAGAATTCACCCCTCCACTTT
.,TRBV24-1,.,TRBJ1-5,CATSDSGRAEVPQHF,TGTGCCACCAGTGATTCAGGTAGGGCGGAGGTGCCCCAGCATTTT
few,TRBV10-1,.,TRBJ2-7,CASSRGNEQYF,TGCGCCAGCAGTCGGGGGAACGAGCAGTACTTC
.,TRBV7-9,.,TRBJ1-4,CASSLGRQGEKLFF,TGTGCCAGCAGCTTAGGACGGCAGGGGGAAAAACTGTTTTTT
.,TRBV7-2,TRBD1,TRBJ2-4,CASSLVSAGQGAKNIQYF,TGTGCCAGCAGCTTAGTGTCGGCGGGACAGGGGGCCAAAAACATTCAGTACTTC
.,TRBV6-6,TRBD1,TRBJ1-1,CASSRRDRNTEAFF,TGTGCCAGCAGCCGAAGGGACAGAAACACTGAAGCTTTCTTT
.,TRBV10-3,TRBD1,TRBJ1-5,CASGTADSNQPQHF,TGTGCCAGCGGGACAGCTGATAGCAATCAGCCCCAGCATTTT
.,TRBV20-1,.,TRBJ1-2,CSANEAGANYGYTF,TGCAGTGCTAATGAGGCAGGGGCTAACTATGGCTACACCTTC
.,TRBV6-2/TRBV6-3,.,TRBJ2-7,CASSDASEQYF,TGTGCCAGCAGCGATGCGTCCGAGCAGTACTTC
.,TRBV13,.,TRBJ2-3,CASSSQGFTDTQYF,TGTGCCAGCAGCTCCCAGGGGTTCACAGATACGCAGTATTTT
.,TRBV5-4,.,TRBJ2-1,CASSAGTLYNEQFF,TGTGCCAGCAGCGCGGGGACTCTGTACAATGAGCAGTTCTTC
few,TRBV29-1,.,TRBJ2-1,CSATEPGVRNEQFF,TGCAGCGCGACCGAGCCGGGAGTAAGGAATGAGCAGTTCTTC
few,TRBV7-2,TRBD1,TRBJ2-7,CASSQDRGLPYEQYF,TGTGCCAGCAGCCAGGACAGGGGGCTCCCCTACGAGCAGTACTTC
.,TRBV18,.,TRBJ2-3,CASSPNRGDTQYF,TGTGCCAGCTCACCTAACCGGGGTGATACGCAGTATTTT
.,TRBV9,TRBD2,TRBJ2-1,CASSSRTSGGAGEQFF,TGTGCCAGCAGCTCCCGAACTAGCGGGGGGGCCGGTGAGCAGTTCTTC
.,TRBV29-1,.,TRBJ2-7,CSVNPPTPGQPYEQYF,TGCAGCGTTAATCCTCCAACTCCGGGACAACCATACGAGCAGTACTTC
once,TRBV6-5,TRBD1,TRBJ1-6,CASSYSIRTGVSPLHF,TGTGCCAGCAGTTACTCGATTCGGACAGGGGTTTCACCCCTCCACTTT
.,TRBV7-3,.,TRBJ1-2,CASSPAAGNYGYTF,TGTGCCAGCAGCCCCGCGGCGGGCAACTATGGCTACACCTTC
.,TRBV7-8,TRBD1,TRBJ1-2,CASSFAGTGGYGYTF,TGTGCCAGCAGCTTTGCCGGGACAGGGGGGTATGGCTACACCTTC
.,TRBV19,TRBD1,TRBJ2-7,CASSSAGRQGASYEQYF,TGTGCCAGTAGCTCCGCAGGGCGACAGGGGGCCTCCTACGAGCAGTACTTC
.,TRBV9,.,TRBJ2-5,CASSTSMGQSLYQETQYF,TGTGCCAGCAGCACATCCATGGGGCAGAGCTTGTACCAAGAGACCCAGTACTTC
.,TRBV5-1,TRBD2,TRBJ2-3,CASSYQGREGSTDTQYF,TGCGCCAGCAGCTATCAGGGGCGGGAGGGAAGCACAGATACGCAGTATTTT
.,TRBV5-1,TRBD1,TRBJ1-2,CASSFLGTGSPGYTF,TGCGCCAGCAGCTTTTTAGGGACAGGATCCCCTGGCTACACCTTC
.,TRBV19,TRBD1,TRBJ1-2,CASSSDRGGYTF,TGTGCCAGTAGTTCCGACAGGGGTGGCTACACCTTC
.,TRBV19,TRBD2,TRBJ2-6,CASSMASGSSGANVLTF,TGTGCCAGTAGTATGGCTAGCGGTAGCTCTGGGGCCAACGTCCTGACTTTC
.,TRBV7-2,.,TRBJ2-3,CASSGADLTQYF,TGTGCCAGCAGCGGTGCGGATTTGACGCAGTATTTT
.,TRBV30,TRBD1,TRBJ2-1,CAWTKRTGNSYNEQFF,TGTGCCTGGACTAAACGGACAGGGAATTCCTACAATGAGCAGTTCTTC
.,TRBV12-3/TRBV12-4,.,TRBJ1-5,CASSLGEAQPQHF,TGTGCCAGCAGCCTAGGGGAGGCGCAGCCCCAGCATTTT
few,TRBV7-2,.,TRBJ2-2,CASSLSLNTGELFF,TGTGCCAGCAGCTTATCCCTGAACACCGGGGAGCTGTTTTTT
.,TRBV19,.,TRBJ1-5,CASSLREGGNQPQHF,TGTGCCAGTAGCCTTAGGGAGGGAGGCAATCAGCCCCAGCATTTT
few,TRBV7-9,.,TRBJ2-3,CASSYDYSGDTQYF,TGTGCCAGCAGCTACGACTATTCCGGGGATACGCAGTATTTT
once,TRBV10-3,TRBD1,TRBJ1-5,CATRDGRGQNNQPQHF,TGTGCCACTCGCGACGGCAGGGGGCAGAACAATCAGCCCCAGCATTTT
.,TRBV6-1,TRBD2,TRBJ2-1,CASSEAPARTRGYEQFF,TGTGCCAGCAGTGAAGCTCCAGCCCGGACTAGGGGCTATGAGCAGTTCTTC
.,TRBV29-1,.,TRBJ1-2,CSVGGTGYGYTF,TGCAGCGTTGGGGGAACAGGCTATGGCTACACCTTC
.,TRBV5-8,.,TRBJ2-7,CASSFADSYEQYF,TGTGCCAGCAGCTTTGCGGACTCCTACGAGCAGTACTTC
.,TRBV7-2,TRBD2,TRBJ2-5,CASSLAGLAGETQYF,TGTGCCAGCAGCTTAGCCGGCCTAGCGGGAGAGACCCAGTACTTC
.,TRBV18,.,TRBJ1-3,CASSRITGQSLTGSGNTIYF,TGTGCCAGCTCACGCATTACGGGACAAAGCCTCACAGGGTCTGGAAACACCATATATTTT
.,TRBV5-1,TRBD2,TRBJ2-5,CASSPGRASVETQYF,TGCGCCAGCAGCCCCGGGAGGGCCTCAGTGGAGACCCAGTACTTC
.,TRBV18,TRBD1,TRBJ1-1,CASSPEGAREAFF,TGTGCCAGCTCACCCGAGGGGGCGAGGGAAGCTTTCTTT
.,TRBV5-1,TRBD2,TRBJ2-7,CASSLRSGPLEQYF,TGCGCCAGCAGCTTACGTAGCGGGCCCCTCGAGCAGTACTTC
.,TRBV9,TRBD2,TRBJ2-7,CASSKRGGLAGGDEQYF,TGTGCCAGCAGCAAAAGGGGCGGACTAGCGGGAGGGGACGAGCAGTACTTC
.,TRBV21-1,.,TRBJ2-5,CASSTTIGLAIGETQYF,TGTGCCAGCAGCACCACGATCGGACTAGCGATCGGTGAGACCCAGTACTTC
few,TRBV2,TRBD2,TRBJ2-3,CATRISAGVTDTQYF,TGTGCCACCAGAATCTCAGCGGGAGTAACAGATACGCAGTATTTT
.,TRBV5-1,.,TRBJ1-2,CASSLVLGGWNYGYTF,TGCGCCAGCAGCTTGGTACTGGGGGGATGGAACTATGGCTACACCTTC
.,TRBV2,TRBD2,TRBJ2-7,CASSVETSAYYEQYF,TGTGCCAGCAGTGTTGAGACTAGCGCATACTACGAGCAGTACTTC
.,TRBV11-2,TRBD2,TRBJ2-7,CASSLGPSGSHEQYF,TGTGCCAGCAGCTTAGGTCCTAGCGGGTCTCACGAGCAGTACTTC
.,TRBV7-8,.,TRBJ2-1,CASSLTSSDNEQFF,TGTGCCAGCAGCTTAACGTCTAGCGACAATGAGCAGTTCTTC
.,TRBV4-2,.,TRBJ2-5,CASSQDIRGETQYF,TGTGCCAGCAGCCAAGATATCAGGGGAGAGACCCAGTACTTC
once,TRBV2,.,TRBJ1-6,CASRDTGPNSPLHF,TGTGCCAGCAGGGACACAGGGCCCAATTCACCCCTCCACTTT
.,TRBV5-4,.,TRBJ1-2,CASTLGGENYGYTF,TGTGCCAGCACCCTGGGGGGAGAAAACTATGGCTACACCTTC
.,TRBV7-2,TRBD2,TRBJ2-7,CASSPGLGLTEQYF,TGTGCCAGCAGCCCGGGACTAGGGCTCACCGAGCAGTACTTC
.,TRBV19,.,TRBJ2-1,CASSGQGAGGGPFSYNEQFF,TGTGCCAGTAGTGGTCAGGGGGCCGGCGGGGGTCCATTCTCCTACAATGAGCAGTTCTTC
.,TRBV3-1/TRBV3-2,.,TRBJ1-2,CASSQRYRVGYGYTF,TGTGCCAGCAGCCAAAGGTACAGGGTTGGGTATGGCTACACCTTC
.,TRBV6-5,TRBD2,TRBJ2-3,CASSLTSAVIRDTQYF,TGTGCCAGCAGTTTGACTAGCGCAGTCATCAGAGATACGCAGTATTTT
.,TRBV5-4,.,TRBJ1-4,CASSLGATNEKLFF,TGTGCCAGCAGCTTGGGAGCAACTAATGAAAAACTGTTTTTT
.,TRBV6-5,TRBD1,TRBJ1-1,CASSRGQGLNTEAFF,TGTGCCAGCAGCCGAGGACAGGGACTGAACACTGAAGCTTTCTTT